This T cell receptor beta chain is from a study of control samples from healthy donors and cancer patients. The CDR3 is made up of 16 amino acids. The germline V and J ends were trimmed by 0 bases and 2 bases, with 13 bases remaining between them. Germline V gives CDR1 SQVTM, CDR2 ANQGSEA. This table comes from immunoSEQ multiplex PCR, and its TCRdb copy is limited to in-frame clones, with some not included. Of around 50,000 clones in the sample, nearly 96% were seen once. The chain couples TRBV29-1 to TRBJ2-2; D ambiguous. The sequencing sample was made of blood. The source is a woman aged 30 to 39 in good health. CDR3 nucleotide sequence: TGCAGCGTTGAAGATTATCCTACTAAAAACACCGGGGAGCTGTTTTTT. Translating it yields CSVEDYPTKNTGELFF.